Listed below are T cell receptor beta chains from one sample, sequenced in a study of blood T cells in healthy people across ages. One entry per CDR3 protein, called by TCRdb with MiXCR from the 5' RACE reads. Here the sample spans some 1,000,000 distinct CDR3 sequences, 20% to 25% being singletons. These records were also assigned to another study, of T cells of mothers and their children.

Material for sequencing was blood. These receptors originate from a girl aged 2-9 years in good health. Both conserved end residues are trimmed from each CDR3. Each record gives: CDR3 length, clone size, V gene, CDR3 protein. A row's size may be missing; if present it is once, few, many or a size class.

>13|-|TRBV5-1
ASSLYSGAINEQF
>16|few|TRBV4-1
ASSQIGRGGLGGEKLF
>14|-|TRBV5-1
ASRKGQESTNTEAF
>12|-|TRBV21-1
ASSKVRGSYEQY
>10|-|TRBV6-5
ASTSPGGAGY
>13|few|TRBV29-1
SVGADLRAYNEQF
>13|-|TRBV11-2
ASSLDHDTNTEAF
>12|-|TRBV29-1
SVEGLAGGETQY
>10|-|TRBV7-2
ASSMGGYGYT
>14|few|TRBV20-1
SARDIRGGLTDTQY
>13|-|TRBV20-1
SASRRGQGGTEAF
>13|-|TRBV10-1
ASSRGTGRHNEQF
>15|few|TRBV27
ASVITSAAGRIPEAF
>15|-|TRBV4-3
ASSQELAGGPLETQY
>13|few|TRBV15
ATSRGGTSTDTQY
>11|few|TRBV6-5
ASGQSGRNEQF
>16|-|TRBV3-1
ASSQAREVGSSYNGQF
>14|-|TRBV24-1
ATSDRARDGKNIQY
>12|-|TRBV4-1
ASSQDRFEETQY
>14|few|TRBV27
ASSPALEVQLGTQY
>16|few|TRBV9
ASSVSLGGASNNNEQF
>15|-|TRBV28
ASTEVTWGLADNEQF
>16|-|TRBV7-9
ASSLPEATPLSTDTQY
>15|once|TRBV2
ASSKDRVGALAYEQY
>9|few|TRBV29-1
SVSETGEQY
>11|-|TRBV5-1
ASRLDKPYEQY
>14|-|TRBV12-3/TRBV12-4
ASSPGQGAARGTQY
>11|-|TRBV28
ASSRSARETQY